The subject of this entry is one TCR beta chain. Per the germline V gene, CDR1 is MDHEN and CDR2 is SYDVKM. The V gene lost 6 bases and the J gene lost 6 bases, with 12 bases spanning the gap. CDR3 length: 12 residues. This entry belongs to a study of technical replicates of blood from a few donors. The data were produced by immunoSEQ multiplex PCR, yet TCRdb's version contains in-frame clones alone and is incomplete. The sample lists 95,000 or so clones, approximately 96% seen once, with 0.34% in the top ten. This sequence was found in a human donor in good health. Sequenced material: T cells isolated from PBMCs. The chain combines TRBV28 with TRBJ2-7; perhaps TRBD2 as D (5 bases). CDR3 nucleotide sequence: TGTGCCAGCAGGGACTTCGCTGGCGAGCAGTACTTC. It yields the protein CASRDFAGEQYF.